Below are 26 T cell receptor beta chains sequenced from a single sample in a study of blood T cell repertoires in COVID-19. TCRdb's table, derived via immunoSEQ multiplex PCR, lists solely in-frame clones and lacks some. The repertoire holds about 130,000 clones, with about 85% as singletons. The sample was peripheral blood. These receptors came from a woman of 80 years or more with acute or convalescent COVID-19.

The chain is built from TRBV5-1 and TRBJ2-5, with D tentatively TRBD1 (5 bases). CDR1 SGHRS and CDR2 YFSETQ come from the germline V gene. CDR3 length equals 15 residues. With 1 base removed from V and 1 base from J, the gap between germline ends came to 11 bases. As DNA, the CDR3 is TGCGCCAGCAGCTTGCAGGGCAGCCCCCAAGAGACCCAGTACTTC. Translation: CASSLQGSPQETQYF.

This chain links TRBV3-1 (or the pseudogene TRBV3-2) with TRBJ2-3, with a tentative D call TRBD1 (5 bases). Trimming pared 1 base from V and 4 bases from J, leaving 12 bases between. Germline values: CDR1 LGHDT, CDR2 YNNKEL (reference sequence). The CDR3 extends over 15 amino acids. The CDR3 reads CASSQVGLSADTQYF. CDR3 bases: TGTGCCAGCAGCCAAGTGGGGCTCTCAGCAGATACGCAGTATTTT.

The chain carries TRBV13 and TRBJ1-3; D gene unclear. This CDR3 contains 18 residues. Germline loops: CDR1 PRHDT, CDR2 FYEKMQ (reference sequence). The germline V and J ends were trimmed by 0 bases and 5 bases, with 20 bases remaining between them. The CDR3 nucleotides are TGTGCCAGCAGCTTAGGCCCTTTTACGCGGATTCTGCGAAACACCATATATTTT. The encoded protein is CASSLGPFTRILRNTIYF. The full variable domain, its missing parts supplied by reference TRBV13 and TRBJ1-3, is AAGVIQSPRHLIKEKRETATLKCYPIPRHDTVYWYQQGPGQDPQFLISFYEKMQSDKGSIPDRFSAQQFSDYHSELNMSSLELGDSALYFCASSLGPFTRILRNTIYFGEGSWLTVV.

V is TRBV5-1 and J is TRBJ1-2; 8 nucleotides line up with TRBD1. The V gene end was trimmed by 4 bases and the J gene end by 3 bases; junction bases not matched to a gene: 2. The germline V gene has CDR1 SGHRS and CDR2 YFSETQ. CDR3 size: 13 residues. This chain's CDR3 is CASSIQGDYGYTF. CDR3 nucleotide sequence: TGCGCCAGCAGCATACAGGGGGACTATGGCTACACCTTC. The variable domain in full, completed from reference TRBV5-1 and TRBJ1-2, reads KAGVTQTPRYLIKTRGQQVTLSCSPISGHRSVSWYQQTPGQGLQFLFEYFSETQRNKGNFPGRFSGRQFSNSRSEMNVSTLELGDSALYLCASSIQGDYGYTFGSGTRLTVV.

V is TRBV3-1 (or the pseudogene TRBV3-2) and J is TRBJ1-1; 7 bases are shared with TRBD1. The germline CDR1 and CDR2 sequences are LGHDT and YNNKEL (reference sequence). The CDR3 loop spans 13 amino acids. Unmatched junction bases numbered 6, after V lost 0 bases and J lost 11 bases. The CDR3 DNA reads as TGTGCCAGCAGCCAAGAGGGGGAACAGGGGGCTTTCTTT. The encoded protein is CASSQEGEQGAFF.

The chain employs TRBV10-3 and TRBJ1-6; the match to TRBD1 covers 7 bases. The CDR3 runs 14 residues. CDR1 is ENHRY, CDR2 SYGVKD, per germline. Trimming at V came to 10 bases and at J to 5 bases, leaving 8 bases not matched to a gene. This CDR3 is CATQGDRDNSPLHF. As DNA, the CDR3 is TGTGCCACACAAGGGGACAGAGATAATTCACCCCTCCACTTT.

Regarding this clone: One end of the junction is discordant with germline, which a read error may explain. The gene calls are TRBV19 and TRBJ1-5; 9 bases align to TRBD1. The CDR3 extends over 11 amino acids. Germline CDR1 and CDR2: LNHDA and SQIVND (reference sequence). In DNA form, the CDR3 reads TGTGCCAGTAGCCGGACAGGGGCCACCTCCTTT. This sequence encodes CASSRTGATSF.

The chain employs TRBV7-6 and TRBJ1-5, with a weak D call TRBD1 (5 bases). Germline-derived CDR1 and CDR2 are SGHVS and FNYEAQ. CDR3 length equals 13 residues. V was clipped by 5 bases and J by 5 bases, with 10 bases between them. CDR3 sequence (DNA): TGTGCCAGCAGCCCCGGGGGGTATCAGCCCCAGCATTTT. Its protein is CASSPGGYQPQHF. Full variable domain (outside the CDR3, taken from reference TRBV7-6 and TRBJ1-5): GAGVSQSPRYKVTKRGQDVALRCDPISGHVSLYWYRQALGQGPEFLTYFNYEAQQDKSGLPNDRFSAERPEGSISTLTIQRTEQRDSAMYRCASSPGGYQPQHFGDGTRLSIL.

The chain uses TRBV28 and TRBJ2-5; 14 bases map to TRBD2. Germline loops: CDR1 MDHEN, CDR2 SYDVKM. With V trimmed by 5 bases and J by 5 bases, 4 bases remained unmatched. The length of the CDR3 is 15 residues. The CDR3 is CASSPGLAGAETQYF. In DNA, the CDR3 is TGTGCCAGCAGTCCGGGACTAGCGGGGGCGGAGACCCAGTACTTC.

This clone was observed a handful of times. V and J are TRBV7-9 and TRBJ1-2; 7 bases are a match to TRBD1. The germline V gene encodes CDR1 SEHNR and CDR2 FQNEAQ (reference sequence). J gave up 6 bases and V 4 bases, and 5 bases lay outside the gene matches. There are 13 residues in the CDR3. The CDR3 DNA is TGTGCCAGCAGCTCACAGGGGAATAATGGCTACACCTTC. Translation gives CASSSQGNNGYTF.

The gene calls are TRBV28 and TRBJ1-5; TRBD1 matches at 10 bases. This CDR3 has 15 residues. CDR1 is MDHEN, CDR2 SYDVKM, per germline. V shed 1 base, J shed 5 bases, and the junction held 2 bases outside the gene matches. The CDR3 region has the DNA TGTGCCAGCAGTTTATTGGGACAGGGGTATCAGCCCCAGCATTTT. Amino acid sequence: CASSLLGQGYQPQHF.

CDR3 DNA: TGTGCCATTCAAACAGGGGCTGAAGCTTTCTTT. As protein: CAIQTGAEAFF. The chain couples TRBV10-3 to TRBJ1-1; TRBD1 aligns across 7 bases. The CDR3 is 11 residues long. CDR1 and CDR2 from the germline V gene are ENHRY and SYGVKD. V lost 9 bases to trimming and J lost 6 bases; unmatched junction nucleotides: 4.

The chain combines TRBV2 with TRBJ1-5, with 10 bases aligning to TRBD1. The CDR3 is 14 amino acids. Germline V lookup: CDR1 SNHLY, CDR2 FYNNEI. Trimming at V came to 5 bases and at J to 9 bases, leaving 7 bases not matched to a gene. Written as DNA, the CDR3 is TGTGCCAGCAGTCGGGACAGGGGCGTAGGGCCCCAGCATTTT. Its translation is CASSRDRGVGPQHF.

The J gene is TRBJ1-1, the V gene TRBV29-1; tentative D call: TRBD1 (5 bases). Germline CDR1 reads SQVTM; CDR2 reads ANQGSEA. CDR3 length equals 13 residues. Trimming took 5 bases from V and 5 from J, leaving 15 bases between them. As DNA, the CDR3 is TGCAGCGTTTCTTGGGGGAGGCTGACTGAAGCTTTCTTT. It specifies CSVSWGRLTEAFF. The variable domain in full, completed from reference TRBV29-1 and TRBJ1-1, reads SAVISQKPSRDICQRGTSLTIQCQVDSQVTMMFWYRQQPGQSLTLIATANQGSEATYESGFVIDKFPISRPNLTFSTLTVSNMSPEDSSIYLCSVSWGRLTEAFFGQGTRLTVV.

The CDR3 is CASSLGRVTYNEQFF. As DNA, the CDR3 is TGTGCCAGCAGCTTAGGCAGGGTCACCTACAATGAGCAGTTCTTC. This chain links TRBV7-9 with TRBJ2-1; tentative D call: TRBD1 (5 bases). Trimming cost V 1 base and J 2 bases, with 9 bases left between them. Germline V gene lookup returns CDR1 SEHNR and CDR2 FQNEAQ (reference sequence). The CDR3 contains 15 residues.

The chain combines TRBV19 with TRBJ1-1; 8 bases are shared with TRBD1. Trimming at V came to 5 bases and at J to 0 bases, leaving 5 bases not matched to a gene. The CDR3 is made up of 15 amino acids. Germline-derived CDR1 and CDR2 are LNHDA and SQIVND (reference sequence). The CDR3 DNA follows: TGTGCCAGTAGTCGGACAGGGCTTTTGAACACTGAAGCTTTCTTT. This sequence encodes CASSRTGLLNTEAFF.

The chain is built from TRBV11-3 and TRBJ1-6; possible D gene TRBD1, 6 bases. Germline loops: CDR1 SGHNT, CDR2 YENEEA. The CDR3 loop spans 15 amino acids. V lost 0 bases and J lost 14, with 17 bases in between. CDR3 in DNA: TGTGCCAGCAGCTTAGACCCCCGTGGGGCAGGGGCCCTCCACTTT. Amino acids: CASSLDPRGAGALHF.

Written as DNA, the CDR3 is TGTGCCAGCAGCTTAGTTCGAGACAGGAGGAATTCACCCCTCCACTTT. This translates into CASSLVRDRRNSPLHF. The chain has TRBV11-2 and TRBJ1-6; weak D call: TRBD1 (6 bases). V was clipped by 1 base and J by 7 bases, with 14 bases between them. CDR3 length equals 16 residues. CDR1 SGHAT and CDR2 FQNNGV come from the germline V gene.

The CDR3 protein is CASSITGTGFVAFF. CDR3 bases: TGTGCCAGCAGCATAACCGGGACAGGATTCGTTGCTTTCTTT. The chain links TRBV5-6 to TRBJ1-1; 8 bases are a match to TRBD1. The CDR3 is 14 amino acids. V lost 4 bases to trimming and J lost 11 bases; unmatched junction nucleotides: 13. Germline CDR1 SGHDT, CDR2 YYEEEE.

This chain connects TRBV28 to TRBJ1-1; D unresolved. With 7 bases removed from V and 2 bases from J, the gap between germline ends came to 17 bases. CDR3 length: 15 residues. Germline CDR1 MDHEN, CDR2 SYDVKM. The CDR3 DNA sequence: TGTGCCAGCACTTTTTCCCCCCCCGGTAACACTGAAGCTTTCTTT. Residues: CASTFSPPGNTEAFF.

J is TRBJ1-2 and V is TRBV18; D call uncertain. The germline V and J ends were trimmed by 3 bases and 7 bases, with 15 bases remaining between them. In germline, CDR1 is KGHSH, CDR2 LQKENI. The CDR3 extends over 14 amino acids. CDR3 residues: CASSPSQLQGGYTF. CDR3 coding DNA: TGTGCCAGCTCACCGTCACAGTTACAAGGTGGCTACACCTTC.

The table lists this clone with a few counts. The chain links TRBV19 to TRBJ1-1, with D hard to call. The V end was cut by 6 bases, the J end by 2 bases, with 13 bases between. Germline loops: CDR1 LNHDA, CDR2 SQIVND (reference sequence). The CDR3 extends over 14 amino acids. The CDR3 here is CASRPTAGNTEAFF. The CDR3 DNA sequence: TGTGCCAGTAGACCCACGGCAGGTAACACTGAAGCTTTCTTT.

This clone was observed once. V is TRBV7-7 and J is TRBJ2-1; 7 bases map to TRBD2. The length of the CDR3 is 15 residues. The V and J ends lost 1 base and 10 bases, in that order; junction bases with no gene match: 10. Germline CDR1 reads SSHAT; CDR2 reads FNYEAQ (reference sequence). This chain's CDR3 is CASSLDQRGAREQFF. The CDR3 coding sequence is TGTGCCAGCAGCTTAGACCAGCGGGGCGCAAGGGAGCAGTTCTTC. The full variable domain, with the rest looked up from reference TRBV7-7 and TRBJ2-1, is GAGVSQSPRYKVTKRGQDVTLRCDPISSHATLYWYQQALGQGPEFLTYFNYEAQPDKSGLPSDRFSAERPEGSISTLTIQRTEQRDSAMYRCASSLDQRGAREQFFGPGTRLTVL.

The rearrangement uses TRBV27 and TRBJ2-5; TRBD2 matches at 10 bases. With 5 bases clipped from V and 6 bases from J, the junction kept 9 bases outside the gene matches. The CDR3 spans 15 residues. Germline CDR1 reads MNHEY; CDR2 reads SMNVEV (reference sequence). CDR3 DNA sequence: TGTGCCAGCAGTACATCTAGCGGGGGAGGGAAGACCCAGTACTTC. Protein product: CASSTSSGGGKTQYF.

The CDR3 region is CASSRAGRADYGYTF. As DNA, the CDR3 is TGTGCCAGCAGCCGCGCGGGGAGGGCGGATTATGGCTACACCTTC. The rearrangement joins TRBV5-6 to TRBJ1-2, with no clear D. Trimming pared 4 bases from V and 5 bases from J, leaving 18 bases between. The germline V gene has CDR1 SGHDT and CDR2 YYEEEE. The CDR3 is 15 residues long.

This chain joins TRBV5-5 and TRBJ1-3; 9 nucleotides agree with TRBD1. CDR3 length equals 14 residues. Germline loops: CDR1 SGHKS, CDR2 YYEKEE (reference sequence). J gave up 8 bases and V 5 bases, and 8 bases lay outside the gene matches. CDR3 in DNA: TGTGCCAGCAGACGGACAGGGGATGGGGACACCATATATTTT. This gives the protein CASRRTGDGDTIYF.